A single T cell receptor (beta chain) is shown here with its context. This entry belongs to a study of T cell changes during pregnancy in multiple sclerosis. Sequencing was performed with immunoSEQ multiplex PCR; in TCRdb, only in-frame clones are kept and a portion is missing. The sample lists tens of thousands of clones; about nine tenths were seen once. Germline CDR1 SGHTA, CDR2 FQGNSA. The CDR3 contains 18 residues. Trimming took 0 bases from V and 2 from J; bases not matched to a gene: 8. The rearrangement links TRBV7-2 to TRBJ2-1; 9 bases agree with TRBD2. Specimen: CD8+ T cells from peripheral blood mononuclear cells, collected in the second trimester of pregnancy. The TCR was taken from a female donor with multiple sclerosis, enrolled in a pregnancy study. CDR3 bases: TGTGCCAGCAGCTTAGCGGCCCGACTAGCGGAGGCCTACAATGAGCAGTTCTTC. This codes for CASSLAARLAEAYNEQFF.